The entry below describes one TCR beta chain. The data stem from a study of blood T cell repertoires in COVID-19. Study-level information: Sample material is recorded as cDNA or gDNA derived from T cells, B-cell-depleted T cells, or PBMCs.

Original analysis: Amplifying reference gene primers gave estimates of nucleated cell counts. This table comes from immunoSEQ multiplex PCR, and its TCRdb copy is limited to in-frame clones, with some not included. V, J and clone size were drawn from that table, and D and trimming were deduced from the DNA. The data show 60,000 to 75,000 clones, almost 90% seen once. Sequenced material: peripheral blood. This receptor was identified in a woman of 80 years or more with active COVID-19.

The CDR3 nucleotides are TGTGCCAGCAGTTCCCTGACAGGGAACACTGAAGCTTTCTTT. Translation gives CASSSLTGNTEAFF. The rearrangement uses TRBV6-5 and TRBJ1-1; weak D call: TRBD1 (6 bases). Trimming removed 4 bases at V and 1 base at J, with 10 bases between. The germline gives CDR1 MNHEY, CDR2 SVGAGI. CDR3 length: 14 residues.